The 18 T cell receptor beta chains below were found in one sample sequenced in a study of Tregs in tolerant kidney transplant recipients (dated by TCRdb to about 2019). The library relied on the immunoSEQ multiplex PCR assay. As stored in TCRdb, this immuneACCESS dataset retains in-frame rearrangements with V and J assigned. A fraction of the clones does not appear; measured against another copy, unresolved V genes explain less than half of the discrepancy, and the remainder lacks a known reason. For this sample there are about 240,000 clones; 80% to 85% appear just once. Less than 0.75% of the sample lies in the top ten. Sequenced: CD4+ T cells from blood. All receptors come from a human donor in good health.

This clone has more than one count but fewer than ten. The chain has TRBV5-8 and TRBJ1-5, with D unclear. This CDR3 is built from 14 residues. Germline lookup yields CDR1 SGHTS and CDR2 YDEGEE. Between the trimmed V and J ends, which lost 0 bases and 3 bases, there was a span of 7 bases. CDR3 sequence (DNA): TGTGCCAGCAGCTTGGCCTACCTCAATCAGCCCCAGCATTTT. Amino acid sequence: CASSLAYLNQPQHF.

The chain couples TRBV30 to TRBJ2-5, with D possibly matching TRBD2 (6 bases). CDR1 and CDR2 (germline): GTSNPN, SVGIG (reference sequence). V gave up 8 bases and J gave up 4 bases, with 17 bases separating them. This CDR3 has 13 residues. The CDR3 is CAALIAGSETQYF. For the CDR3, the DNA is TGTGCCGCCCTTATTGCGGGGTCAGAGACCCAGTACTTC.

J is TRBJ1-1 and V is TRBV28; 8 nucleotides agree with TRBD1. The CDR3 has 16 amino acids. The ends lost 5 bases at V and 1 base at J; junction bases unmatched: 9. Germline CDR1 is MDHEN and CDR2 is SYDVKM. CDR3 amino acids: CASSPLRGLANTEAFF. CDR3 sequence (DNA): TGTGCCAGCAGTCCCCTCAGGGGGCTGGCGAACACTGAAGCTTTCTTT.

This clone was seen only a few times. The chain joins TRBV6-1 to TRBJ2-7; the D is unclear. V lost 1 base to trimming and J lost 5 bases, with 9 bases between them. CDR3 length: 13 residues. CDR1 and CDR2 (germline): MNHNS, SASEGT. The CDR3 DNA reads TGTGCCAGCAGTGAAGGCCAAAGGGACGAGCAGTACTTC. Its protein product is CASSEGQRDEQYF.

The V call is TRBV29-1, the J call TRBJ2-1, with D tentatively TRBD1 (5 bases). The germline V gene encodes CDR1 SQVTM and CDR2 ANQGSEA. Trimming removed 4 bases at V and 6 bases at J, with 10 bases between. CDR3 length: 12 amino acids. The CDR3 reads CSVVTGGNEQFF. DNA for the CDR3: TGCAGCGTTGTTACAGGCGGCAATGAGCAGTTCTTC.

This clone was seen a handful of times. The chain combines TRBV15 with TRBJ1-3, with D hard to call. Germline CDR1 LNHNV, CDR2 YYDKDF (reference sequence). The germline V and J ends were trimmed by 8 bases and 7 bases, with 3 bases remaining between them. The CDR3 runs 9 residues. CDR3 coding DNA: TGTGCCACCCTTAACACCATATATTTT. Encoded protein: CATLNTIYF. Combining the CDR3 with reference TRBV15 and TRBJ1-3 gives the whole variable domain DAMVIQNPRYQVTQFGKPVTLSCSQTLNHNVMYWYQQKSSQAPKLLFHYYDKDFNNEADTPDNFQSRRPNTSFCFLDIRSPGLGDTAMYLCATLNTIYFGEGSWLTVV.

This chain connects TRBV19 to TRBJ1-5; no firm D call. Trimming took off 2 bases at V and 3 bases at J, with 14 bases between the two ends. This CDR3 has 16 residues. The germline gives CDR1 LNHDA, CDR2 SQIVND (reference sequence). CDR3 protein: CASSITGRVDNQPQHF. CDR3 coding DNA: TGTGCCAGTAGTATAACCGGACGGGTTGACAATCAGCCCCAGCATTTT.

V is TRBV4-1 and J is TRBJ1-5; D call uncertain. V shed 6 bases and J shed 2 bases, with 11 bases lying between them. The germline gives CDR1 MGHRA, CDR2 YSYEKL. The CDR3 contains 14 residues. CDR3 coding DNA: TGCGCCAGCAGGAATCTCAAGGGCAATCAGCCCCAGCATTTT. The encoded protein is CASRNLKGNQPQHF.

V usage is TRBV14 and J usage is TRBJ1-2; D may be TRBD1 (5 bases). The CDR3 extends over 14 amino acids. CDR1 is SGHDN and CDR2 is FVKESK in the germline V gene. V lost 4 bases to trimming and J lost 5 bases, with 14 bases between them. The CDR3 region is CASSRSGTDYGYTF. CDR3 coding DNA: TGTGCCAGCAGCCGTTCGGGGACGGATTATGGCTACACCTTC.

This chain joins TRBV13 and TRBJ2-3, with 15 bases fitting TRBD2. CDR3 size: 16 residues. CDR1 PRHDT and CDR2 FYEKMQ come from the germline V gene (reference sequence). V lost 5 bases, J lost 7 bases, and 7 bases stayed unmatched. CDR3 region: CASSPRTSGGANTQYF. The CDR3 DNA is TGTGCCAGCAGCCCCCGGACTAGCGGGGGGGCCAATACGCAGTATTTT.

This clone was observed a few times. This chain uses TRBV4-1 with TRBJ1-3, with a possible D match to TRBD1 (6 bases). Germline V gives CDR1 MGHRA, CDR2 YSYEKL. There are 15 residues in the CDR3. V lost 5 bases and J lost 0, with 11 bases in between. In DNA form, the CDR3 reads TGCGCCAGCAGCTCAGGGGTTAGCTCTGGAAACACCATATATTTT. Translated: CASSSGVSSGNTIYF.

The gene calls are TRBV5-1 and TRBJ1-1; 8 bases match TRBD1. The CDR3 has 16 amino acids. Germline CDR1 is SGHRS and CDR2 is YFSETQ. V gave up 0 bases and J gave up 5 bases; unmatched junction bases: 9. CDR3 coding DNA: TGCGCCAGCAGCTTGGTTCCGCAGGGGGCGCGGACTGAAGCTTTCTTT. This gives the protein CASSLVPQGARTEAFF.

V usage is TRBV5-4 and J usage is TRBJ1-1; D may be TRBD1 (5 bases). This CDR3 is built from 14 residues. Between the trimmed V and J ends, which lost 4 bases and 0 bases, there was a span of 10 bases. Germline V lookup: CDR1 SGHNT, CDR2 YYREEE (reference sequence). CDR3 sequence: CASSPGDLNTEAFF. In DNA, the CDR3 is TGTGCCAGCAGCCCGGGGGACTTGAACACTGAAGCTTTCTTT.

This sequence joins TRBV9 and TRBJ1-1; TRBD1 agrees at 9 bases. This CDR3 spans 19 amino acids. Trimming removed 4 bases from V and 0 bases from J; junction bases left unmatched: 16. Germline V gene lookup returns CDR1 SGDLS and CDR2 YYNGEE. As DNA, the CDR3 is TGTGCCAGCAGCCCATCTTCGGGGGGGACAGGGCGGATGAACACTGAAGCTTTCTTT. Its translation: CASSPSSGGTGRMNTEAFF.

The chain uses TRBV30 and TRBJ2-1; D is possibly TRBD1 (5 bases). The CDR3 has 15 amino acids. Trimming pared 3 bases from V and 6 bases from J, leaving 18 bases between. The V gene's germline CDR1 is GTSNPN and CDR2 SVGIG (reference sequence). Here the CDR3 DNA reads TGTGCCTGGAGAGGGGTGGGGCTTGGATCCAATGAGCAGTTCTTC. Amino acid sequence: CAWRGVGLGSNEQFF. Supplemented by reference TRBV30 and TRBJ2-1, the full variable domain reads SQTIHQWPATLVQPVGSPLSLECTVEGTSNPNLYWYRQAAGRGLQLLFYSVGIGQISSEVPQNLSASRPQDRQFILSSKKLLLSDSGFYLCAWRGVGLGSNEQFFGPGTRLTVL.

This rearrangement joins TRBV6-6 to TRBJ1-2; D might be TRBD1 (5 bases). The V end was cut by 0 bases, the J end by 2 bases, with 7 bases between. Germline V gene data show CDR1 as MNHNY and CDR2 as SVGAGI (reference sequence). The CDR3 extends over 14 amino acids. The CDR3 sequence: CASSYSRQNYGYTF. The CDR3, as DNA: TGTGCCAGCAGTTACTCTCGACAGAACTATGGCTACACCTTC.

The chain is built from TRBV6-5 and TRBJ2-2; 9 nucleotides line up with TRBD2. The CDR3 has 15 residues. The trim removed 2 bases at V and 5 bases at J, leaving 3 bases unmatched. Germline CDR1 and CDR2: MNHEY and SVGAGI. CDR3: CASSYPSGVTGELFF. Here the CDR3 DNA reads TGTGCCAGCAGTTACCCTAGCGGGGTTACCGGGGAGCTGTTTTTT.

V is TRBV19 and J is TRBJ1-5; TRBD1 matches at 9 bases. CDR3 length: 15 amino acids. CDR1 LNHDA and CDR2 SQIVND come from the germline V gene (reference sequence). The V gene end was trimmed by 5 bases and the J gene end by 3 bases; junction bases not matched to a gene: 5. The chain's CDR3 is CASSLHRGPNQPQHF. In DNA form, the CDR3 reads TGTGCCAGTAGTTTACACAGGGGGCCCAATCAGCCCCAGCATTTT. Filled out from reference TRBV19 and TRBJ1-5, the complete variable domain reads DGGITQSPKYLFRKEGQNVTLSCEQNLNHDAMYWYRQDPGQGLRLIYYSQIVNDFQKGDIAEGYSVSREKKESFPLTVTSAQKNPTAFYLCASSLHRGPNQPQHFGDGTRLSIL.